The present entry profiles one T cell receptor beta chain with its context. Germline values: CDR1 DFQATT, CDR2 SNEGSKA (reference sequence). The junction had 8 bases not matched to a gene; V was cut back by 6 bases and J by 10 bases. This CDR3 has 11 amino acids. Assay: immunoSEQ multiplex PCR; the TCRdb copy retains only in-frame clones and omits some. The sample includes around 140,000 clones, about 86% of them seen just once. This sample was taken from a study of blood T cell repertoires in COVID-19. The rearrangement uses TRBV20-1 and TRBJ1-2; 7 bases align to TRBD1. Sequencing input: PBMCs or T cells enriched from blood (not recorded which). The source of this sequence is a man aged 40-49 years with acute COVID-19. CDR3 sequence: CSAPTGTDYTF. DNA for the CDR3: TGCAGTGCCCCGACAGGGACTGACTACACCTTC.